A selection of T cell receptor beta chains follows, all from one sample in a study of immune reconstitution after stem cell transplant in scleroderma. One entry per CDR3 protein, called by TCRdb with MiXCR from the RT-PCR reads. The table lists 1,500 to 2,000 distinct CDR3 sequences, approximately 3.5% of them singletons. Collection took place before or after autologous hematopoietic stem cell transplantation (not recorded which). The receptors shown here come from a male donor with systemic sclerosis. Each CDR3 is given with its conserved first and last residue. Each record gives: J gene, D gene, V gene, CDR3 protein. D genes are given only for firm matches.

j_gene: TRBJ2-5; d_gene: .; v_gene: TRBV7-2; CDR3aa: CASSLPLRETQYF
j_gene: TRBJ1-1; d_gene: .; v_gene: TRBV5-1; CDR3aa: CASSLESGTGAGNTEAFF
j_gene: TRBJ2-1; d_gene: TRBD2; v_gene: TRBV7-2; CDR3aa: CASGTQTGTRDNEQFF
j_gene: TRBJ1-6; d_gene: .; v_gene: TRBV20-1; CDR3aa: CSLRGAGSDPLHF
j_gene: TRBJ1-4; d_gene: .; v_gene: TRBV12-3/TRBV12-4; CDR3aa: CASSEPFYRTNEKLFF
j_gene: TRBJ2-7; d_gene: .; v_gene: TRBV29-1; CDR3aa: CSVAGAGEQYF
j_gene: TRBJ1-1; d_gene: TRBD1; v_gene: TRBV6-5; CDR3aa: CASSYSRQGKTEAFF
j_gene: TRBJ1-3; d_gene: .; v_gene: TRBV5-5; CDR3aa: CASSLEAQINTIYF
j_gene: TRBJ2-1; d_gene: .; v_gene: TRBV29-1; CDR3aa: CSVEGAAEKYNEQFF
j_gene: TRBJ2-7; d_gene: .; v_gene: TRBV6-1; CDR3aa: CASRPPQGSYEQYF
j_gene: TRBJ1-2; d_gene: .; v_gene: TRBV29-1; CDR3aa: CSVEPPGHPNYGYTF
j_gene: TRBJ2-7; d_gene: TRBD2; v_gene: TRBV20-1; CDR3aa: CSATSGLAGVRIHEQYF
j_gene: TRBJ1-5; d_gene: .; v_gene: TRBV30; CDR3aa: CAWSLQVNQPQHF
j_gene: TRBJ2-5; d_gene: .; v_gene: TRBV7-2; CDR3aa: CASSLVGVIETQYF
j_gene: TRBJ1-1; d_gene: .; v_gene: TRBV6-2/TRBV6-3; CDR3aa: CASSYSKGEGNTEAFF
j_gene: TRBJ2-7; d_gene: .; v_gene: TRBV20-1; CDR3aa: CSARTRGDLSYEQYF
j_gene: TRBJ1-1; d_gene: .; v_gene: TRBV12-3/TRBV12-4; CDR3aa: CASSFSYLTEAFF
j_gene: TRBJ2-3; d_gene: .; v_gene: TRBV20-1; CDR3aa: CSTPGPEASLVTQYF
j_gene: TRBJ2-7; d_gene: TRBD2; v_gene: TRBV28; CDR3aa: CASSLTGLEVGLAGPTSYEQYF
j_gene: TRBJ2-7; d_gene: .; v_gene: TRBV7-2; CDR3aa: CASSLGTLASYEQYF
j_gene: TRBJ1-6; d_gene: .; v_gene: TRBV27; CDR3aa: CASRNRGFLNSPLHF
j_gene: TRBJ1-2; d_gene: .; v_gene: TRBV4-3; CDR3aa: CASSHDNRVGDYGYTF
j_gene: TRBJ1-6; d_gene: .; v_gene: TRBV27; CDR3aa: CASSPSGVPPLHF
j_gene: TRBJ1-5; d_gene: .; v_gene: TRBV20-1; CDR3aa: CSARAGNQPQHF
j_gene: TRBJ1-1; d_gene: .; v_gene: TRBV5-1; CDR3aa: CASSSGTLNTEAFF
j_gene: TRBJ2-2; d_gene: TRBD2; v_gene: TRBV28; CDR3aa: CASSSPRGGRITGELFF
j_gene: TRBJ2-1; d_gene: TRBD2; v_gene: TRBV20-1; CDR3aa: CSARDRLAVSYNEQFF
j_gene: TRBJ2-7; d_gene: .; v_gene: TRBV5-6; CDR3aa: CASSLGGGKTGDEQYF
j_gene: TRBJ2-7; d_gene: .; v_gene: TRBV20-1; CDR3aa: CSALNSYEQYF
j_gene: TRBJ2-1; d_gene: TRBD1; v_gene: TRBV27; CDR3aa: CASNTFPRDREQFF
j_gene: TRBJ1-2; d_gene: .; v_gene: TRBV6-2/TRBV6-3; CDR3aa: CASSDQGGYGYTF
j_gene: TRBJ2-7; d_gene: TRBD2; v_gene: TRBV5-1; CDR3aa: CASSLVSGGSEQYF
j_gene: TRBJ1-3; d_gene: .; v_gene: TRBV5-5; CDR3aa: CASSPGDSGNTIYF
j_gene: TRBJ2-1; d_gene: TRBD1; v_gene: TRBV7-8; CDR3aa: CASSLQGMFEQFF
j_gene: TRBJ2-7; d_gene: .; v_gene: TRBV29-1; CDR3aa: CSVRDYEQYF
j_gene: TRBJ2-4; d_gene: .; v_gene: TRBV20-1; CDR3aa: CSAMSVSLLAKNIQYF
j_gene: TRBJ1-3; d_gene: TRBD1; v_gene: TRBV29-1; CDR3aa: CSARTGEGNTIYF
j_gene: TRBJ1-2; d_gene: .; v_gene: TRBV29-1; CDR3aa: CSVAGRSRYGYTF
j_gene: TRBJ1-1; d_gene: TRBD1; v_gene: TRBV20-1; CDR3aa: CSARVQGGNTEAFF
j_gene: TRBJ2-1; d_gene: TRBD2; v_gene: TRBV27; CDR3aa: CASRGLAGHEQFF
j_gene: TRBJ2-7; d_gene: .; v_gene: TRBV20-1; CDR3aa: CSARPRDLPYEQYF
j_gene: TRBJ1-2; d_gene: TRBD1; v_gene: TRBV20-1; CDR3aa: CSARVGTGGGYTF
j_gene: TRBJ1-2; d_gene: .; v_gene: TRBV28; CDR3aa: CASSYGMGYGYTF
j_gene: TRBJ2-1; d_gene: .; v_gene: TRBV29-1; CDR3aa: CSVPRRDNMNEQFF
j_gene: TRBJ1-1; d_gene: .; v_gene: TRBV15; CDR3aa: CATSRDSSQVTEAFF
j_gene: TRBJ2-2; d_gene: .; v_gene: TRBV29-1; CDR3aa: CSVEGPTGELFF
j_gene: TRBJ1-2; d_gene: TRBD1; v_gene: TRBV3-1; CDR3aa: CASRRNRGPASGYTF
j_gene: TRBJ1-3; d_gene: .; v_gene: TRBV2; CDR3aa: CASSETGLSGNTIYF
j_gene: TRBJ2-7; d_gene: .; v_gene: TRBV4-1; CDR3aa: CAGSLDSISYEQYF
j_gene: TRBJ2-4; d_gene: .; v_gene: TRBV20-1; CDR3aa: CSAAPGAKNIQYF
j_gene: TRBJ2-1; d_gene: .; v_gene: TRBV5-4; CDR3aa: CASSLGLRENNEQFF
j_gene: TRBJ1-2; d_gene: .; v_gene: TRBV5-5; CDR3aa: CASSLPGRGYTF
j_gene: TRBJ1-1; d_gene: TRBD1; v_gene: TRBV20-1; CDR3aa: CSANRIIVQGPEAFF
j_gene: TRBJ2-2; d_gene: TRBD1; v_gene: TRBV6-5; CDR3aa: CASRGTGVSGELFF